One and the same sample provided the 10 T cell receptor beta chains below, sequenced in a study of blood T cell repertoires in COVID-19. Generated by immunoSEQ multiplex PCR, the TCRdb table keeps only in-frame clones and is missing some. The table has over 300,000 clones, around 87% seen once. The specimen was peripheral blood. These receptors all come from a man between 18 and 35 years old with active or convalescent COVID-19.

This clone has just one count. This chain joins TRBV5-6 and TRBJ1-1; possible D gene TRBD1, 6 bases. CDR3 size: 15 residues. Trimming cost V 1 base and J 3 bases, with 13 bases left between them. Per the germline V gene, CDR1 is SGHDT and CDR2 is YYEEEE. In DNA, the CDR3 is TGTGCCAGCAGCTTGATTGGGGGCGCGGACACTGAAGCTTTCTTT. Its translation: CASSLIGGADTEAFF. The whole variable domain, filled in from reference TRBV5-6 and TRBJ1-1, reads DAGVTQSPTHLIKTRGQQVTLRCSPKSGHDTVSWYQQALGQGPQFIFQYYEEEERQRGNFPDRFSGHQFPNYSSELNVNALLLGDSALYLCASSLIGGADTEAFFGQGTRLTVV.

The chain joins TRBV12-3 or TRBV12-4 to TRBJ2-7; TRBD1 aligns across 7 bases. After removal of 6 bases from V and 2 bases from J, the junction contained 4 bases not matched to a gene. The CDR3 is 13 amino acids. Here the CDR3 reads CASRKTGTYEQYF. The CDR3 nucleotides are TGTGCCAGCAGGAAGACAGGGACCTACGAGCAGTACTTC.

The chain employs TRBV6-1 and TRBJ1-3; D is unclear. The CDR3 runs 14 residues. Trimming cost V 3 bases and J 0 bases, with 6 bases left between them. Looked up from germline, CDR1 is MNHNS and CDR2 is SASEGT. CDR3 coding DNA: TGTGCCAGCAGTGAGGCAGGCTCTGGAAACACCATATATTTT. Translated: CASSEAGSGNTIYF.

The chain links TRBV7-2 to TRBJ2-5, with a weak D call TRBD1 (5 bases). CDR3 size: 13 residues. V was pared by 6 bases and J by 7 bases, with 15 bases between. Germline CDR1 reads SGHTA; CDR2 reads FQGNSA. This CDR3 reads CASSTPGAVTQYF. CDR3 bases: TGTGCCAGCAGTACACCTGGGGCTGTGACCCAGTACTTC.

This sequence joins TRBV15 and TRBJ2-5; 8 bases agree with TRBD2. The germline V gene encodes CDR1 LNHNV and CDR2 YYDKDF (reference sequence). V lost 0 bases and J lost 3; bases outside the gene matches: 3. This CDR3 contains 15 residues. Here the CDR3 reads CATSRDGTSKETQYF. CDR3 in DNA: TGTGCCACCAGCAGAGACGGGACTAGTAAAGAGACCCAGTACTTC.

This sequence joins TRBV7-9 and TRBJ2-7; 8 bases agree with TRBD2. V gave up 1 base and J gave up 5 bases; unmatched junction bases: 1. CDR1 is SEHNR, CDR2 FQNEAQ, per germline (reference sequence). The CDR3 has 13 residues. The CDR3 DNA reads as TGTGCCAGCAGCTTAGGAGCGGGAGACGAGCAGTACTTC. It translates to CASSLGAGDEQYF.

A word on this clone: The same CDR3 is also encoded by other DNA sequences in this sample. The chain combines TRBV4-3 with TRBJ2-7, with TRBD2 matching over 10 bases. The V gene's germline CDR1 is LGHNA and CDR2 YSLEER. V lost 2 bases, J lost 4 bases, and 8 bases stayed unmatched. The CDR3 has 16 amino acids. CDR3 protein: CASSQIFLAGEYEQYF. DNA for the CDR3: TGCGCCAGCAGCCAAATTTTCCTAGCGGGAGAGTACGAGCAGTACTTC.

This chain connects TRBV28 to TRBJ2-1; TRBD2 matches at 11 bases. With 5 bases clipped from V and 1 base from J, the junction kept 4 bases outside the gene matches. Germline lookup yields CDR1 MDHEN and CDR2 SYDVKM. This CDR3 spans 16 amino acids. CDR3 DNA sequence: TGTGCCAGCAGTCCTCGACTAGCGGGGTCCTACAATGAGCAGTTCTTC. This encodes CASSPRLAGSYNEQFF.

V and J are TRBV6-6 and TRBJ1-1; the D gene is possibly TRBD1 (6 bases). V lost 8 bases to trimming and J lost 0 bases, with 13 bases between them. Germline-derived CDR1 and CDR2 are MNHNY and SVGAGI (reference sequence). The CDR3 has 14 residues. This CDR3 reads CASWPGALNTEAFF. CDR3 nucleotides: TGTGCCAGCTGGCCAGGGGCTCTGAACACTGAAGCTTTCTTT.

This chain connects TRBV5-1 to TRBJ2-3; TRBD2 agrees at 15 bases. Germline V gene lookup returns CDR1 SGHRS and CDR2 YFSETQ. V dropped 4 bases and J dropped 0; count of bases not matched to a gene: 9. This CDR3 is built from 19 residues. For the CDR3, the DNA is TGCGCCAGCAGCGGAATGGGACTAGCGGGGGGTACTAGCACAGATACGCAGTATTTT. Protein product: CASSGMGLAGGTSTDTQYF.